This TCR beta chain was found in a study of T cells in Graves' hyperthyroidism and ophthalmopathy. On the study more broadly: At initial diagnosis, before any treatment had begun, peripheral blood was obtained.

The V and J ends lost 6 bases and 2 bases respectively, with 10 bases between them. Germline V gene sequence: CDR1 SNHLY, CDR2 FYNNEI. This CDR3 spans 13 amino acids. What was amplified from RNA transcripts were TCR beta CDR3 regions. With the HTBI primer set, the TCR CDR3 went through a first round of RT-PCR. One entry per CDR3 protein, called by TCRdb with MiXCR from the multiplex PCR reads. Among approximately 400,000 distinct CDR3 sequences listed, around 16% were seen once. This clonotype was observed a handful of times. As yet, its antigen is unknown. This may stem from a read error, because a much larger clone lies one nucleotide away. The diagnostic basis comprised clinical symptoms, serum thyroxine and TRAb, thyroid ultrasound and orbital computed tomography. Source material for PBMCs was more than 7.5 ml fresh peripheral blood. General study findings and limits: In the blood, most expanded thyroid clonotypes above 0.001 appeared as well.

What was sequenced was blood. The clonotype comes from a young woman with Graves' hyperthyroidism. V usage is TRBV2 and J usage is TRBJ1-1; no clear D. The CDR3 coding sequence is TGTGCCAGCAGAGCCAGGCCAAACACTGAAGCTTTCTTT. Residues: CASRARPNTEAFF.